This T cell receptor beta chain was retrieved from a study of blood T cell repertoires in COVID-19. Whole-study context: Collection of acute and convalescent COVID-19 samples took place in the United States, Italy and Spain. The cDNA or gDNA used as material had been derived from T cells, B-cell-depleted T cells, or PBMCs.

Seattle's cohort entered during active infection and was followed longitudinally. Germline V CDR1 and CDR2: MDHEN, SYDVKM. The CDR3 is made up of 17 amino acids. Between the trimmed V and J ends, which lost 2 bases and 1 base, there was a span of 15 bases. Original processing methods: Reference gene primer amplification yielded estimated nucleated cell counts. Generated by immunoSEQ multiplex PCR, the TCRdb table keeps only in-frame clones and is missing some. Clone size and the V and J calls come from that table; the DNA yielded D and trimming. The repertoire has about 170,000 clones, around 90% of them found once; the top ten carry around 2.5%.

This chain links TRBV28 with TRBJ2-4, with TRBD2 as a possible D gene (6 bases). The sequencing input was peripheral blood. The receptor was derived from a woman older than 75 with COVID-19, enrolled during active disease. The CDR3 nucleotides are TGTGCCAGCAGTTTAGCGTGGGGGGACTTGGCCAAAAACATTCAGTACTTC. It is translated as CASSLAWGDLAKNIQYF.